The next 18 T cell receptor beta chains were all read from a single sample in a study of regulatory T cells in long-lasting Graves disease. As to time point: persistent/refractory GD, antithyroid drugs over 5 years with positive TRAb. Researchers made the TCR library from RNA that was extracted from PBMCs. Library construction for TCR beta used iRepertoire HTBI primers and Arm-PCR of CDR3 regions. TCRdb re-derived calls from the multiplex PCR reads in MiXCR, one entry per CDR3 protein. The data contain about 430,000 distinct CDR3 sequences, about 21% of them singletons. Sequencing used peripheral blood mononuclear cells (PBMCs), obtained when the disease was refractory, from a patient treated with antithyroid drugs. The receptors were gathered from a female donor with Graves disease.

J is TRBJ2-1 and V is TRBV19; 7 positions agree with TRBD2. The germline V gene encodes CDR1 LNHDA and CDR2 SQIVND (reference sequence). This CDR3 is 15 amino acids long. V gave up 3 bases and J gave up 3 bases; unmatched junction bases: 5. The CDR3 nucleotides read TGTGCCAGTAGTATCGGGACTAATGACTACAATGAGCAGTTCTTC. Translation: CASSIGTNDYNEQFF.

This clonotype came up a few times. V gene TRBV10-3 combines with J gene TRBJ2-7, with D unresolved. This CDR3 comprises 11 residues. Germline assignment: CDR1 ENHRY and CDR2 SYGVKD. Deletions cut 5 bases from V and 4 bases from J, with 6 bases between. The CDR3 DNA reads TGTGCCATCAGTTCCAATTACGAGCAGTACTTC. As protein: CAISSNYEQYF.

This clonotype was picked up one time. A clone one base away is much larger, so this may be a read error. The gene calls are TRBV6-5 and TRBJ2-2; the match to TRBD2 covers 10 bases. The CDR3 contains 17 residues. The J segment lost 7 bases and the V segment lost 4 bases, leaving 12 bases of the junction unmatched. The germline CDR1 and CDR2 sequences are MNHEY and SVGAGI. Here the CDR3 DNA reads TGTGCCAGCAGTTGCGCGGCTAGCGGGAGCCTCGACGGGGAGCTGTTTTTT. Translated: CASSCAASGSLDGELFF.

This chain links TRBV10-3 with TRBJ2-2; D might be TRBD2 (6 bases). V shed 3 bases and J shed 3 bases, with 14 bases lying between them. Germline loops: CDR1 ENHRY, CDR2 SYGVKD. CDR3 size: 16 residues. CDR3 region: CAISDFRTTDTGELFF. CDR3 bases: TGTGCCATCAGTGATTTCCGGACTACGGACACCGGGGAGCTGTTTTTT.

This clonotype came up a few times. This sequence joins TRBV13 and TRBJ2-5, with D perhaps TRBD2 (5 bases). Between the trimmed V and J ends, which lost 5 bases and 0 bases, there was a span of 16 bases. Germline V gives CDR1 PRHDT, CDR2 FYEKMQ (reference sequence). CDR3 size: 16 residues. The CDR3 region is CASSPTGSTNQETQYF. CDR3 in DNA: TGTGCCAGCAGCCCCACGGGGTCTACGAACCAAGAGACCCAGTACTTC. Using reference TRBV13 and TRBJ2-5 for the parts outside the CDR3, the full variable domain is AAGVIQSPRHLIKEKRETATLKCYPIPRHDTVYWYQQGPGQDPQFLISFYEKMQSDKGSIPDRFSAQQFSDYHSELNMSSLELGDSALYFCASSPTGSTNQETQYFGPGTRLLVL.

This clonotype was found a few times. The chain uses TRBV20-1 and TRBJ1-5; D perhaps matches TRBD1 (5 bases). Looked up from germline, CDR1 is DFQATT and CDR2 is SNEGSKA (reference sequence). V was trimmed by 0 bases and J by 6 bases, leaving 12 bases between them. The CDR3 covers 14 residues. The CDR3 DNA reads TGCAGTGCTAGAGATTCCTCGAGGGGTCAGCCCCAGCATTTT. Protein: CSARDSSRGQPQHF.

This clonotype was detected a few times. CDR3 residues: CASSPQPNEKLFF. CDR3 nucleotides: TGCGCCAGCAGCCCGCAACCTAATGAAAAACTGTTTTTT. The V call is TRBV4-1, the J call TRBJ1-4; D remains unclear. The germline gives CDR1 MGHRA, CDR2 YSYEKL. V was pared by 4 bases and J by 3 bases, with 6 bases between. CDR3 length: 13 amino acids.

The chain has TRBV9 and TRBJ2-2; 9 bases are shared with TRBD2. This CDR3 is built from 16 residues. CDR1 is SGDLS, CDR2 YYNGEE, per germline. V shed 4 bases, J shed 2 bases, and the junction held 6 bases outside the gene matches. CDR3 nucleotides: TGTGCCAGCAGCCCTCCGACTAGCGGTAACACCGGGGAGCTGTTTTTT. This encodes CASSPPTSGNTGELFF.

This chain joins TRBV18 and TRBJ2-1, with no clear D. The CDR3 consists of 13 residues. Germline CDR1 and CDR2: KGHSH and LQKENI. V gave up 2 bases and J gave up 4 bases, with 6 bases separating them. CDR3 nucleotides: TGTGCCAGCTCACCATTCACATACAATGAGCAGTTCTTC. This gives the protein CASSPFTYNEQFF.

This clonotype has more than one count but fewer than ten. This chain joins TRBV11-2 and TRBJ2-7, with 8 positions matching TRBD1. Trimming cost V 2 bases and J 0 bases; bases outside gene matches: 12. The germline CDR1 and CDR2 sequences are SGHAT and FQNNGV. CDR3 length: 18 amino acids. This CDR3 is CASSLKVLGDRSSYEQYF. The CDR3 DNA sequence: TGTGCCAGCAGCTTAAAGGTTCTGGGGGACAGGTCCTCCTACGAGCAGTACTTC.

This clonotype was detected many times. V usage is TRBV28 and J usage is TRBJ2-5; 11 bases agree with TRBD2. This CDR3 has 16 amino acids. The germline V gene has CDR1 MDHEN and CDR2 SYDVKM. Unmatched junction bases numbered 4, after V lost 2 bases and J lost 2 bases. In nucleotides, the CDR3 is TGTGCCAGCAGTTTAGTGGGACTAGCGGTACAAGAGACCCAGTACTTC. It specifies CASSLVGLAVQETQYF.

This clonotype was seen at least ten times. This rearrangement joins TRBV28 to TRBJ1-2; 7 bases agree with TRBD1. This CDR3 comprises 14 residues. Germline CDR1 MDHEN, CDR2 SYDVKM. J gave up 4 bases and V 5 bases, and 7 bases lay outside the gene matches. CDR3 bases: TGTGCCAGCAGTACACAGGGGTCGCGCTATGGCTACACCTTC. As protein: CASSTQGSRYGYTF.

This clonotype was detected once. Here the CDR3 reads CASSQDVRLAGGRETQYF. As DNA, the CDR3 is TGCGCCAGCAGCCAAGATGTGCGACTAGCGGGAGGTCGAGAGACCCAGTACTTC. V usage is TRBV4-1 and J usage is TRBJ2-5, with 13 bases matching TRBD2. Losses at the gene ends were 0 bases for V and 4 bases for J; bases not matched to a gene: 8. CDR3 length: 18 residues. Germline CDR1 is MGHRA and CDR2 is YSYEKL.

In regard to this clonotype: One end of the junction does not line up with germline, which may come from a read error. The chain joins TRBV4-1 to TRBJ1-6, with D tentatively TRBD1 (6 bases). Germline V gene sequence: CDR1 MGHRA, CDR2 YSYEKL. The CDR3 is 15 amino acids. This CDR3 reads CASTQSRDTDSPLHF. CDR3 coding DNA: TGCGCCAGCACCCAAAGCCGGGACACCGATTCACCCCTCCACTTT.

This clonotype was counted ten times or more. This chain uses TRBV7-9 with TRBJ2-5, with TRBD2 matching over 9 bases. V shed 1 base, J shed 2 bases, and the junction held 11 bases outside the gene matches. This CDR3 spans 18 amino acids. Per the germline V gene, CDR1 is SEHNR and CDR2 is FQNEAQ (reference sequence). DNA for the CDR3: TGTGCCAGCAGCTTAGAGGTTCGGGGGCTAGCGGGACAAGAGACCCAGTACTTC. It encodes CASSLEVRGLAGQETQYF.

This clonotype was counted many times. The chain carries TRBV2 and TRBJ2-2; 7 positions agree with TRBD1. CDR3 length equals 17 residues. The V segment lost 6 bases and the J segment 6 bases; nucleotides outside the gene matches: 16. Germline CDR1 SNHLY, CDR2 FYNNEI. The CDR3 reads CASSTPPFSQGAGELFF. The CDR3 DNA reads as TGTGCCAGCAGCACCCCTCCCTTTTCTCAGGGGGCCGGGGAGCTGTTTTTT.

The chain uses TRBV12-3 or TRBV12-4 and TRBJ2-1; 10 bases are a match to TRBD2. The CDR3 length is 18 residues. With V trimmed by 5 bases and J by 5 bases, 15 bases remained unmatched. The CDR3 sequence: CASSSRAASGSRHNEQFF. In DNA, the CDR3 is TGTGCCAGCAGTAGCCGTGCGGCTAGCGGGAGCCGGCACAATGAGCAGTTCTTC.

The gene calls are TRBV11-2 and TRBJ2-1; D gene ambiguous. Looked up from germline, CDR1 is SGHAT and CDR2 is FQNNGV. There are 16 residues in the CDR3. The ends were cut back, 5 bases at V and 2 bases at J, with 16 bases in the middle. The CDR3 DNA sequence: TGTGCCAGCAGCCCTCCAAGTCTGGTCACCTACAATGAGCAGTTCTTC. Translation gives CASSPPSLVTYNEQFF.